Below, one TCR beta chain is given with its context. This specimen comes from a study of T-cell memory formation after mild COVID-19. TCRdb passed the 5' RACE reads through MiXCR, listing each CDR3 protein once. The repertoire holds some 410,000 distinct CDR3 sequences, with 20% to 30% as singletons. The CDR3 consists of 16 residues. Per the germline V gene, CDR1 is LNHDA and CDR2 is SQIVND (reference sequence). Losses at the gene ends were 5 bases for V and 1 base for J; bases not matched to a gene: 10. This rearrangement joins TRBV19 to TRBJ2-5, with 7 positions matching TRBD1. The sample taken for sequencing was PBMCs or a T cell subset sorted from them (not recorded which). The sequence was obtained from an adult woman who had mild COVID-19 (a few samples of this study predate the infection). Cell type and time point are not known. For the CDR3, the DNA is TGTGCCAGTAGTTTGGAACAACAGGGGTCCCAAGAGACCCAGTACTTC. It specifies CASSLEQQGSQETQYF.